Listed here is a single T cell receptor beta chain. The antigen this receptor binds is unknown. Qualities for individual bases were not recorded, and no much larger clone is one base off. This specimen belongs to a study of CD8+ T cells in alopecia areata (dated by TCRdb to between 2018 and 2020). As for the study more broadly: The treated patients took part in an open-label pilot trial in which moderate-to-severe alopecia areata was treated with oral tofacitinib at 5 to 10 mg twice daily. Patients received tofacitinib for 6 to 18 months and were then followed off drug for 6 months to check for delayed response and recurrence. In treated patients, disease severity was measured using the SALT score, which gives the percentage of scalp surface area affected. The study used high-throughput TCRbeta sequencing to examine T cell clonal expansion in alopecia areata, in both the C3H/HeJ mouse model and human patients. Human TCRbeta sequencing covered scalp tissue and sorted CD4+ and CD8+ peripheral blood T cells from patchy and totalis/universalis alopecia areata patients and healthy controls. Biopsies were taken from tofacitinib-treated patients at baseline and at 4 and 24 weeks of treatment, and a later scalp biopsy was taken in several of the tofacitinib-treated patients. Clonality in the scalp was compared among normal scalp (n=4), patchy alopecia areata scalp (n=8), and alopecia totalis/universalis scalp (n=8). The RNA source kit depended on sample type: the PAXgene miRNA kit for fixed scalp, the miRNeasy kit for PBMCs, and the RNeasy kit for mouse skin. TCRbeta CDR3 regions were amplified by immunoSEQ multiplex PCR using 35 Vbeta forward and 13 Jbeta reverse primers.

Library construction relied on the immunoSEQ multiplex PCR assay. For TCR sequencing, RNA was extracted from every sample and reverse transcribed into cDNA to serve as template. SuperScript III was used for first-strand cDNA synthesis, primed with a 2:1 mix of oligo-dT and random hexamers. A synthetic immune receptor repertoire was used to assess amplification bias, and residual bias was removed computationally. Regarding the original processing steps: After raw reads were preprocessed to remove errors, the CDR3 was defined following IMGT conventions as running from the conserved cysteine to phenylalanine. Clonality was computed by normalizing Shannon entropy by log2 of the number of productive unique TCRs and subtracting the result from 1. Scalp TCRbeta sequences were cross-referenced with sorted blood CD4 and CD8 repertoires so that the CD4 or CD8 identity of scalp clones could be inferred. Not all clones reach the TCRdb copy of this immuneACCESS table, which keeps in-frame sequences only. Checked studies attribute under half of the gap to unresolved V genes and leave the rest unexplained. V and J calls and clone size come straight from that table; D and trimming were deduced from the DNA. The sample table lists over 120,000 clones, around 50% of them with a count of one. Jointly, the top ten make up more than 15% of the sample.

The germline V gene yields SGHAT for CDR1 and FQNNGV for CDR2. The CDR3 measures 16 amino acids from cysteine to phenylalanine. Only the CDR3 region is kept as DNA, spanning 48 bases read in frame from base 1. V gives up 1 base and J gives up 3 bases, and the segment between their germline ends measures 12 bases. What the research found in general, with its limitations: Many expanded lesional clones were found to persist in scalp and blood during tofacitinib treatment, and relapse after treatment cessation may be partly explained by this persistence. Shared TCR sequences between patients were less evident than in mice, which may be partly attributable to HLA diversity in the patient population. Scalp TCR repertoire analysis is complicated because resident alphabeta T cells in normal human skin are also sequenced, whereas mouse skin is dominated by gammadelta T cells. Compared with normal scalp, lesional scalp had higher clonality and more expanded CD8+ clones, particularly in alopecia totalis/universalis, a pattern that suggests antigenic drive. Tofacitinib significantly decreased scalp clonality and the number of expanded CD8+ clones among the top 100 scalp clones. Because the treated cohort was small and had just a single nonresponder, larger studies are needed to establish links between baseline CD8+ expansion and response.

The time point label, as the study defines it: more than 3 weeks on oral tofacitinib. Sample treatment or condition, as interpreted from the label and publication: oral pan-JAK inhibitor, 5-10 mg twice daily. From alopecia areata patients, peripheral blood was collected along with lesional scalp punch biopsies. PBMCs were separated by density centrifugation and stained for CD3, CD4 and CD8, after which CD4+ and CD8+ T cells were sorted on a FACSAria. The source is a human donor with alopecia areata. Sequences were derived from CD8+ T cells sorted from blood, sampled at week 4, from a patient treated with tofacitinib. The rearrangement combines TRBV11-2 with TRBJ1-4; the D segment could be TRBD1, given 6 matching bases. In nucleotides, the sequence is TGTGCCAGCAGCTTAGCTGGGGGCTGGGCTAATGAAAAACTGTTTTTT. It codes for CASSLAGGWANEKLFF.